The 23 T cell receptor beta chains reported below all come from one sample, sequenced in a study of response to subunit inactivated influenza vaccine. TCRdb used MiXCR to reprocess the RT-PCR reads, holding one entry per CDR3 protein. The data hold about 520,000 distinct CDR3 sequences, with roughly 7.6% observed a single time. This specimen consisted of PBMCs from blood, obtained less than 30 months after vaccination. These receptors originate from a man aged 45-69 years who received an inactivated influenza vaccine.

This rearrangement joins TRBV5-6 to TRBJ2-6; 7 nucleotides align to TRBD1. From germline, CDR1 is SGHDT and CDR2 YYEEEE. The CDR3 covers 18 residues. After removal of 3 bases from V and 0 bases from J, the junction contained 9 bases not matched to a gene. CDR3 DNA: TGTGCCAGCAGCTACTTACCGGGACAGAGCTCTGGGGCCAACGTCCTGACTTTC. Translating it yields CASSYLPGQSSGANVLTF.

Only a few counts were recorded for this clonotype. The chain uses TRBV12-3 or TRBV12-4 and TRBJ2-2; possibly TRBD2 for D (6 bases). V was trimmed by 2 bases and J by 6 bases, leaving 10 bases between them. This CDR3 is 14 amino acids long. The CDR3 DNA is TGTGCCAGCAGTTTAAGAGGCGGGGCCGGGGAGCTGTTTTTT. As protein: CASSLRGGAGELFF.

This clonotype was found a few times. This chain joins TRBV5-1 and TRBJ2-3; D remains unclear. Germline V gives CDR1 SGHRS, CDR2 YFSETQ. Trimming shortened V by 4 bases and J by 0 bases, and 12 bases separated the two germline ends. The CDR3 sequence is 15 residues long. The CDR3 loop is CASSLNTASTDTQYF. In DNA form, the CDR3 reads TGCGCCAGCAGCCTCAACACCGCTAGCACAGATACGCAGTATTTT. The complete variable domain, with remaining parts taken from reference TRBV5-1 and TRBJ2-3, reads KAGVTQTPRYLIKTRGQQVTLSCSPISGHRSVSWYQQTPGQGLQFLFEYFSETQRNKGNFPGRFSGRQFSNSRSEMNVSTLELGDSALYLCASSLNTASTDTQYFGPGTRLTVL.

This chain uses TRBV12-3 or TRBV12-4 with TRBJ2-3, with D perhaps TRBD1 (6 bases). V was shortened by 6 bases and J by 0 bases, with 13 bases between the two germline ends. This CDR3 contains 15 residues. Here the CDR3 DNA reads TGTGCCAGCAGCCGGGACACTGCTAGCACAGATACGCAGTATTTT. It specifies CASSRDTASTDTQYF.

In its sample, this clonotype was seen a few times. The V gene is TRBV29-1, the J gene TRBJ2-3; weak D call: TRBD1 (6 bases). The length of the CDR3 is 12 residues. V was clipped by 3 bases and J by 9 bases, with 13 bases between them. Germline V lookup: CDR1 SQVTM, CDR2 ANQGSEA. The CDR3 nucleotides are TGCAGCGTTGAGGATTTAGGGGGAACGCAGTATTTT. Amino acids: CSVEDLGGTQYF.

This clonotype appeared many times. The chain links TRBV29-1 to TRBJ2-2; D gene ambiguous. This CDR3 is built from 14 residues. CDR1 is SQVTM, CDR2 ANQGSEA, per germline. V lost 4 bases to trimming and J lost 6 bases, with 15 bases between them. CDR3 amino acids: CSVAVAAKAGELFF. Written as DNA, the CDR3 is TGCAGCGTTGCGGTGGCCGCCAAGGCCGGGGAGCTGTTTTTT.

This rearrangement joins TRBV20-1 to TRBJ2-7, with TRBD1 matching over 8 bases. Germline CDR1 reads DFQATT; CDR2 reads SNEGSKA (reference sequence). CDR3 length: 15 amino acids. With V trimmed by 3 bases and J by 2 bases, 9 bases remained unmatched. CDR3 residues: CSASSPTGDPYEQYF. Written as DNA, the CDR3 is TGCAGTGCTAGTTCCCCGACAGGGGATCCCTACGAGCAGTACTTC.

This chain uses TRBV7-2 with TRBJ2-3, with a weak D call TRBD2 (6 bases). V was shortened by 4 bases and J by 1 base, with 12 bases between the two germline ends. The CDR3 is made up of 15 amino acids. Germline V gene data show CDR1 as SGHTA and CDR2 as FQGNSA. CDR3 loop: CASSSTGLRTDTQYF. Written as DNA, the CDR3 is TGTGCCAGCAGCTCCACGGGACTTCGCACAGATACGCAGTATTTT.

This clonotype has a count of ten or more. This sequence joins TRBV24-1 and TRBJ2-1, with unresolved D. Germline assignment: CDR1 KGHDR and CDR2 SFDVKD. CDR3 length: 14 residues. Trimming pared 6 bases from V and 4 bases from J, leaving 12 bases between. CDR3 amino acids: CATSRLGDYNEQFF. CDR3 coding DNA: TGTGCCACCAGTAGGCTGGGTGATTACAATGAGCAGTTCTTC.

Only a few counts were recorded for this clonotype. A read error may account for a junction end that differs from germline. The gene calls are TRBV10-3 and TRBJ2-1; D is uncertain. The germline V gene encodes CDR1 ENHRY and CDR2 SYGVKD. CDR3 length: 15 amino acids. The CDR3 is CASSASQNSYNEQFF. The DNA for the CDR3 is TGTGCCAGCAGTGCGTCGCAGAACTCCTACAATGAGCAGTTCTTC.

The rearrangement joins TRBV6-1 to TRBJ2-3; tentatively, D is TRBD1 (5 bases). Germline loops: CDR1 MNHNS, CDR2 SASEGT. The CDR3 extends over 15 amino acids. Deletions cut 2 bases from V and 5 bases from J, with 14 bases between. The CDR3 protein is CASSELVRAVDTQYF. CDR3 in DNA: TGTGCCAGCAGTGAATTGGTCAGGGCCGTAGATACGCAGTATTTT.

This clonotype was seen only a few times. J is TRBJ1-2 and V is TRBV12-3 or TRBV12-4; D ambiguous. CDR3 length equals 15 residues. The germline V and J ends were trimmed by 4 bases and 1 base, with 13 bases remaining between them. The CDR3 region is CASSSREAINYGYTF. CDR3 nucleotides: TGTGCCAGCAGTTCACGGGAAGCTATTAACTATGGCTACACCTTC.

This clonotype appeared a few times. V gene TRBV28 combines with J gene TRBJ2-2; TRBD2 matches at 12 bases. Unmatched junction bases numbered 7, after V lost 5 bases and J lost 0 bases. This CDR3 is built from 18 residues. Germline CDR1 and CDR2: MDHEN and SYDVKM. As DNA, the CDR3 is TGTGCCAGCAGTAAAGGACTAGCGGGGCAAACGAACACCGGGGAGCTGTTTTTT. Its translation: CASSKGLAGQTNTGELFF.

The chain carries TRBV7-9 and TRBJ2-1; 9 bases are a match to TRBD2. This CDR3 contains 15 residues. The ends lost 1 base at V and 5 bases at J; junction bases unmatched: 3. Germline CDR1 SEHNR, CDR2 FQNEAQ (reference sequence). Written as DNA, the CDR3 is TGTGCCAGCAGCTTAGTAGCGGGAGCTCACAATGAGCAGTTCTTC. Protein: CASSLVAGAHNEQFF. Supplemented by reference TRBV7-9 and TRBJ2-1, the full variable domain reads DTGVSQNPRHKITKRGQNVTFRCDPISEHNRLYWYRQTLGQGPEFLTYFQNEAQLEKSRLLSDRFSAERPKGSFSTLEIQRTEQGDSAMYLCASSLVAGAHNEQFFGPGTRLTVL.

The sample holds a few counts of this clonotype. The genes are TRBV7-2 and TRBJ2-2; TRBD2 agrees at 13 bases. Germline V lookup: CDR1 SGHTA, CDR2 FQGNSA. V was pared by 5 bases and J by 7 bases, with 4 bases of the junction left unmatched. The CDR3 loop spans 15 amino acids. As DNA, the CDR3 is TGTGCCAGCAGCCGGACTAGCGGGGGAATCGGGGAGCTGTTTTTT. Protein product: CASSRTSGGIGELFF.

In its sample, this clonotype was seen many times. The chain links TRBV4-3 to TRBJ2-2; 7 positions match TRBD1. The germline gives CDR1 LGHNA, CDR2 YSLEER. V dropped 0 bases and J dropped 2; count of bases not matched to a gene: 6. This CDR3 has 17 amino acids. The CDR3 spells CASSQEPGQPNTGELFF. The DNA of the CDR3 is TGCGCCAGCAGCCAAGAACCGGGACAGCCAAACACCGGGGAGCTGTTTTTT.

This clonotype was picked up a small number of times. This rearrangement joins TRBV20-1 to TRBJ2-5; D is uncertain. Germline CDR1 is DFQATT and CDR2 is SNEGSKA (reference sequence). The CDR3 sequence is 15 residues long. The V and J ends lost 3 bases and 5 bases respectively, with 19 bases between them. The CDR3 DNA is TGCAGTGCTAGTCGGGTGTCTGGAGTTCTGGAGACCCAGTACTTC. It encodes CSASRVSGVLETQYF.

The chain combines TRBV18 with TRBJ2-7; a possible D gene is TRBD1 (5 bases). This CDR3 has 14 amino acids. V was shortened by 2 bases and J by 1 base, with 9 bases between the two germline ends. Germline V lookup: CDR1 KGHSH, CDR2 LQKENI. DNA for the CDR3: TGTGCCAGCTCACCAAACCGACAGTCCTACGAGCAGTACTTC. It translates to CASSPNRQSYEQYF.

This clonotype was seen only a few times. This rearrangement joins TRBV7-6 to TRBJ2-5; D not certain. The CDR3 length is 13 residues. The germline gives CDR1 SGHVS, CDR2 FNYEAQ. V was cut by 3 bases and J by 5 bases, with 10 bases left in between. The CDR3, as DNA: TGTGCCAGCAGCTTTAATATTCGGGAGACCCAGTACTTC. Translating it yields CASSFNIRETQYF.

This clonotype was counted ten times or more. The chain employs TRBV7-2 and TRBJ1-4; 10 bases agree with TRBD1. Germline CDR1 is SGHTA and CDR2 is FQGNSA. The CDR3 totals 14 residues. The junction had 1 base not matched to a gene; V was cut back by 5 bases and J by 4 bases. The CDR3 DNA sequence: TGTGCCAGCAGCGGGACAGGGGTTAATGAAAAACTGTTTTTT. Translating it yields CASSGTGVNEKLFF.

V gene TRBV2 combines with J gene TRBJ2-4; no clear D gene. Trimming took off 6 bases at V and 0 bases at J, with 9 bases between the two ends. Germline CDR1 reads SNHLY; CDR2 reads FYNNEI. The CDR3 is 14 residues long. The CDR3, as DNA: TGTGCCAGCAGCATTGTCGTAGCCAAAAACATTCAGTACTTC. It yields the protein CASSIVVAKNIQYF.

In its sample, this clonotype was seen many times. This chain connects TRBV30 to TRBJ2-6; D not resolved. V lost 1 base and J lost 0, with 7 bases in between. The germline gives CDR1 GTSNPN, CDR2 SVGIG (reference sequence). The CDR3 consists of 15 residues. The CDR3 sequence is CAWSGPSSGANVLTF. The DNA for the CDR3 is TGTGCCTGGAGTGGACCCAGCTCTGGGGCCAACGTCCTGACTTTC.

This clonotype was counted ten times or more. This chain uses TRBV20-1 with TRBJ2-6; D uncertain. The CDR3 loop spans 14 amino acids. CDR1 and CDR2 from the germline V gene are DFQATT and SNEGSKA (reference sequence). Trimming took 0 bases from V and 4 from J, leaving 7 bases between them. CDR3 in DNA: TGCAGTGCTAGAGAGGCCCAGGGGGCCAACGTCCTGACTTTC. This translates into CSAREAQGANVLTF.